A few counts support the clone carrying this T cell receptor beta chain. A read error is possible here, since a much larger clone lies one base away. Because the CDR3 is missing its conserved closing phenylalanine or tryptophan, this is likely a read error. These data originate in a study of T cells in Graves' hyperthyroidism and ophthalmopathy. The TCR beta CDR3 regions underwent amplification using RNA transcripts as the source. HTBI primers were used for first-round RT-PCR of the TCR CDR3. TCRdb reprocessed the multiplex PCR reads via MiXCR and lists one record per CDR3 protein. The sample lists 250,000 or so distinct CDR3 sequences, approximately 14% occurring once. These patients, aged 18 to 65, had recently diagnosed hyperthyroidism lasting under 2 months. Progressors' blood was drawn at hyperthyroidism diagnosis, before ophthalmopathy symptoms. Sequencing input: blood. The TCR was taken from a woman aged 50 to 60 with Graves' hyperthyroidism that later progressed to Graves' ophthalmopathy.

The CDR3 bases are TGTGCCAGCAGTCTCGACAGCCGGTTCACTGAAGCTTTCCTT. Its protein is CASSLDSRFTEAFL. The V call is TRBV28, the J call TRBJ1-1; D may be TRBD1 (5 bases). The CDR3 is 14 residues long. Germline V gene lookup returns CDR1 MDHEN and CDR2 SYDVKM. V was clipped by 5 bases and J by 4 bases, with 14 bases between them.